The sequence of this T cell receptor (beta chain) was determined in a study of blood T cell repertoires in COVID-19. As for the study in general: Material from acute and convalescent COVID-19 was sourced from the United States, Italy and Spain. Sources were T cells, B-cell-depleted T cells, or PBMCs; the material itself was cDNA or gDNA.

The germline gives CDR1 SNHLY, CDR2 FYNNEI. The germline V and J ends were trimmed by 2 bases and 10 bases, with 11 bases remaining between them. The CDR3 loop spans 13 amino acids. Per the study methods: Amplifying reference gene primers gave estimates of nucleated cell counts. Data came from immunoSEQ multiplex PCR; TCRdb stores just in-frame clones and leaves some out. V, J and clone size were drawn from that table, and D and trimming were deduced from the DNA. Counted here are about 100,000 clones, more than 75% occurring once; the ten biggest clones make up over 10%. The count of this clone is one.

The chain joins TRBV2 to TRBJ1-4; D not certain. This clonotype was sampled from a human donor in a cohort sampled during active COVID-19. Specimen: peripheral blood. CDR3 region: CASSESEETKLFF. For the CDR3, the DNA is TGTGCCAGCAGTGAAAGTGAGGAGACAAAACTGTTTTTT.